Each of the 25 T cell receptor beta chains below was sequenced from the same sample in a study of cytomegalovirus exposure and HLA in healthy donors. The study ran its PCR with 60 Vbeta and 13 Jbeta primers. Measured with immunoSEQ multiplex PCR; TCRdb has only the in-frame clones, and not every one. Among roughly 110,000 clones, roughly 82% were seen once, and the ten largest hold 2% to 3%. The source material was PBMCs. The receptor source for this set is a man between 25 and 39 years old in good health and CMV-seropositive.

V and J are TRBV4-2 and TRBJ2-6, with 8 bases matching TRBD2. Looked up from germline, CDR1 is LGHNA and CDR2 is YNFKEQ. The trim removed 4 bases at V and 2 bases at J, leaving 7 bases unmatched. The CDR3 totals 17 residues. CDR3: CASSRISGGTGANVLTF. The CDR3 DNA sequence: TGTGCCAGCAGCCGAATAAGCGGGGGAACTGGGGCCAACGTCCTGACTTTC.

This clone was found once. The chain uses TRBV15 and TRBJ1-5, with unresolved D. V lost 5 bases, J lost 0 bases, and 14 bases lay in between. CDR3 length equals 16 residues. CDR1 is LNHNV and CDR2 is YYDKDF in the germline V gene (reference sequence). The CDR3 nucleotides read TGTGCCACCAGCCCCCGGGGAGGGTATAGCAATCAGCCCCAGCATTTT. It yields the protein CATSPRGGYSNQPQHF.

The CDR3 sequence is CATSRGGLSGRYGYTF. CDR3 nucleotides: TGTGCCACCAGCAGAGGGGGGCTTTCTGGTCGGTATGGCTACACCTTC. The chain joins TRBV15 to TRBJ1-2, with D possibly being TRBD1 (6 bases). This CDR3 is 16 amino acids long. Germline V gives CDR1 LNHNV, CDR2 YYDKDF (reference sequence). The V end was cut by 1 base, the J end by 5 bases, with 17 bases between.

The CDR3 is CASSDGAIAFF. The CDR3 bases are TGCGCCAGCAGTGATGGAGCTATAGCTTTCTTT. The rearrangement links TRBV10-2 to TRBJ1-1; unclear D gene. The CDR3 spans 11 residues. Germline V lookup: CDR1 WSHSY, CDR2 SAAADI. V was trimmed by 3 bases and J by 10 bases, leaving 9 bases between them.

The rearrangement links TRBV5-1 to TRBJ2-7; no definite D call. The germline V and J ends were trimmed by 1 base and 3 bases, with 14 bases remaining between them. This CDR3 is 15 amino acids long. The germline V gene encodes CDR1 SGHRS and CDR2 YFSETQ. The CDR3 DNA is TGCGCCAGCAGCTTGTGGGTAACCTCGGGCTACGAGCAGTACTTC. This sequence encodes CASSLWVTSGYEQYF.

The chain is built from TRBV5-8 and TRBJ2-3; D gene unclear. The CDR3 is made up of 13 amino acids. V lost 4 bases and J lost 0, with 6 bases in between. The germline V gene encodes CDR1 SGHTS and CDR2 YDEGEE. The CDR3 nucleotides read TGTGCCAGCAGCGTCTACAGCACAGATACGCAGTATTTT. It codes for CASSVYSTDTQYF.

CDR3 sequence: CSVADRGPNQPQHF. As DNA, the CDR3 is TGCAGCGTCGCCGACAGGGGCCCGAATCAGCCCCAGCATTTT. This chain connects TRBV29-1 to TRBJ1-5, with 8 bases matching TRBD1. From germline, CDR1 is SQVTM and CDR2 ANQGSEA. This CDR3 comprises 14 residues. V lost 6 bases to trimming and J lost 4 bases; unmatched junction nucleotides: 8. The full variable domain, with the rest looked up from reference TRBV29-1 and TRBJ1-5, is SAVISQKPSRDICQRGTSLTIQCQVDSQVTMMFWYRQQPGQSLTLIATANQGSEATYESGFVIDKFPISRPNLTFSTLTVSNMSPEDSSIYLCSVADRGPNQPQHFGDGTRLSIL.

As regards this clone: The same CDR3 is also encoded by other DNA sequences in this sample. CDR3 protein: CASSTGGVEKLFF. The DNA for the CDR3 is TGTGCCAGCAGTACAGGGGGAGTTGAAAAACTGTTTTTT. V and J are TRBV6-6 and TRBJ1-4, with 8 nucleotides matching TRBD1. The germline V gene encodes CDR1 MNHNY and CDR2 SVGAGI (reference sequence). The CDR3 totals 13 residues. V shed 5 bases and J 7 bases; nucleotides not matched to a gene: 3.

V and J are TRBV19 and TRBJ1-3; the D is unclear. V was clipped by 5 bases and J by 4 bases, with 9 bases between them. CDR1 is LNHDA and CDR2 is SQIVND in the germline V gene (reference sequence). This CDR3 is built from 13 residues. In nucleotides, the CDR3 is TGTGCCAGTAGTCCCCAGTCCGGAAACACCATATATTTT. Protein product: CASSPQSGNTIYF.

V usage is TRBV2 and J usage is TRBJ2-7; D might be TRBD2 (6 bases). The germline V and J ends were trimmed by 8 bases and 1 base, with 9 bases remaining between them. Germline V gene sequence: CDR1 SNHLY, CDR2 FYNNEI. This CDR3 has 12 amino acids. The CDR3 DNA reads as TGTGCCAGCCAGCGGGCTTCCTACGAGCAGTACTTC. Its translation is CASQRASYEQYF.

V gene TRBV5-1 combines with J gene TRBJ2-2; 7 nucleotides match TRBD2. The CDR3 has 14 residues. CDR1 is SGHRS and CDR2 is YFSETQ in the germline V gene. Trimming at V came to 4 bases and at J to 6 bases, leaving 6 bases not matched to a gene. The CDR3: CASSGREEAGELFF. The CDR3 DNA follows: TGCGCCAGCAGCGGGAGGGAGGAGGCCGGGGAGCTGTTTTTT.

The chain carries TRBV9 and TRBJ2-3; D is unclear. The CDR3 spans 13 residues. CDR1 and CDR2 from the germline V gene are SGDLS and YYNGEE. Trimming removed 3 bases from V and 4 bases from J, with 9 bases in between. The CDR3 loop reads CASSGLIPDTQYF. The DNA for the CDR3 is TGTGCCAGCAGCGGACTCATCCCAGATACGCAGTATTTT.

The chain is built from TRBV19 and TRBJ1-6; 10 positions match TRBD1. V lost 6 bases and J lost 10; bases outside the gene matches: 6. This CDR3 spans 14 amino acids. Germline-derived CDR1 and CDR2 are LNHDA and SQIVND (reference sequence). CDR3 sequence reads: CASSPGQGLSPLHF. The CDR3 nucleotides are TGTGCCAGTAGCCCGGGACAGGGGCTGTCACCCCTCCACTTT.

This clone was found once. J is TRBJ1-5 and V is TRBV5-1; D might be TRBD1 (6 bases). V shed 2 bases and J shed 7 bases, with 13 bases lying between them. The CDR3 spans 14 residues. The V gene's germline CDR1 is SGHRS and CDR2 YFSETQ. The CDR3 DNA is TGCGCCAGCAGCTTAGGACCGGACAGACAGCCCCAGCATTTT. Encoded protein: CASSLGPDRQPQHF.

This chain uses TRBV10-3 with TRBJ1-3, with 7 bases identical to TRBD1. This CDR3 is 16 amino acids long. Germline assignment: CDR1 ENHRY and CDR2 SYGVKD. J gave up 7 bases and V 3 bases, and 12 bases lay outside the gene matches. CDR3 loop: CAISDPGGNYGNTIYF. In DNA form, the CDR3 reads TGTGCCATCAGTGACCCAGGGGGAAATTACGGGAACACCATATATTTT.

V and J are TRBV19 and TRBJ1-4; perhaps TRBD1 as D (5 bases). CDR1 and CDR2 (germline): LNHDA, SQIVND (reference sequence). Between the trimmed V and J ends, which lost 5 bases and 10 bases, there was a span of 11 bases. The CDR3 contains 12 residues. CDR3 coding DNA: TGTGCCAGTAGTCCCCAGGGAGGAAAACTGTTTTTT. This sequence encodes CASSPQGGKLFF.

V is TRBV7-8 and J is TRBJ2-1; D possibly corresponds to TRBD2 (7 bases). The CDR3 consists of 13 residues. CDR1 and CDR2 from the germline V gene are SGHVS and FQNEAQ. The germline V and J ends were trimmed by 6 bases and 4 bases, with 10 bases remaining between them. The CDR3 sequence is CASRGGGYNEQFF. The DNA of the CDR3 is TGTGCCAGCAGGGGAGGGGGTTACAATGAGCAGTTCTTC.

CDR3 sequence reads: CASSPGQPLTGGAFF. The CDR3 nucleotides read TGTGCCAGCTCGCCCGGACAGCCCCTGACGGGGGGAGCTTTCTTT. The chain uses TRBV18 and TRBJ1-1; D perhaps matches TRBD1 (6 bases). With 6 bases removed from V and 10 bases from J, the gap between germline ends came to 24 bases. CDR1 is KGHSH, CDR2 LQKENI, per germline. This CDR3 has 15 amino acids.

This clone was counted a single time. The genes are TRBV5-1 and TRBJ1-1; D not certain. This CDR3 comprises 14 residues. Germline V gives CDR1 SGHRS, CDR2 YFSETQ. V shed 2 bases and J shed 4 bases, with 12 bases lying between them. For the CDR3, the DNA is TGCGCCAGCAGCTTATCGGGATTAAGCACTGAAGCTTTCTTT. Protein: CASSLSGLSTEAFF. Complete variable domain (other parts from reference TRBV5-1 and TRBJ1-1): KAGVTQTPRYLIKTRGQQVTLSCSPISGHRSVSWYQQTPGQGLQFLFEYFSETQRNKGNFPGRFSGRQFSNSRSEMNVSTLELGDSALYLCASSLSGLSTEAFFGQGTRLTVV.

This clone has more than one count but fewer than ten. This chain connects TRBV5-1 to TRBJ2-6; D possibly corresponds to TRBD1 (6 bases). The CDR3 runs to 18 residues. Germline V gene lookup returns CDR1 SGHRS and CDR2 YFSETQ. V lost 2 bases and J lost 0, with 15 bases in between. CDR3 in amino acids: CASSFNRVGNSGANVLTF. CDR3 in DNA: TGCGCCAGCAGCTTCAACAGGGTGGGAAACTCTGGGGCCAACGTCCTGACTTTC.

CDR3 in amino acids: CASAHTDSIRLAGSPYNEQFF. The CDR3 DNA follows: TGTGCCAGCGCCCACACCGATTCGATCAGACTAGCGGGGAGCCCATACAATGAGCAGTTCTTC. The chain links TRBV16 to TRBJ2-1; 11 nucleotides agree with TRBD2. J was trimmed by 4 bases and V by 8 bases; bases with no gene match: 25. The CDR3 spans 21 residues. Germline V gene lookup returns CDR1 KGHSY and CDR2 FQNENV.

As DNA, the CDR3 is TGTGCCAGCTCACCAGGGACAGTGCCAACCTACGAGCAGTACTTC. It is translated as CASSPGTVPTYEQYF. The V call is TRBV18, the J call TRBJ2-7, with 7 bases lining up with TRBD1. The V segment lost 2 bases and the J segment 2 bases; nucleotides outside the gene matches: 6. The CDR3 extends over 15 amino acids. Germline loops: CDR1 KGHSH, CDR2 LQKENI.

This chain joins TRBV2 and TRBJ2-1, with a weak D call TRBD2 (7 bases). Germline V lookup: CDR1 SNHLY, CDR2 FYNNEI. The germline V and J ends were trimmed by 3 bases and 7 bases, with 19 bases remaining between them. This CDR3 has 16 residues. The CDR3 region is CASSERGGFLNNEQFF. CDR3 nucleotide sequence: TGTGCCAGCAGTGAGAGGGGGGGGTTTTTAAATAATGAGCAGTTCTTC.

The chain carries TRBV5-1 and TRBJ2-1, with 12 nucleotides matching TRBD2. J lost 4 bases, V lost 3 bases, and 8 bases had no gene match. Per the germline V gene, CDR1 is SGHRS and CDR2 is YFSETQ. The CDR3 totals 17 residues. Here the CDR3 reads CASSWAGLAGAYNEQFF. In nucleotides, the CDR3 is TGCGCCAGCAGCTGGGCGGGACTAGCGGGTGCTTACAATGAGCAGTTCTTC.

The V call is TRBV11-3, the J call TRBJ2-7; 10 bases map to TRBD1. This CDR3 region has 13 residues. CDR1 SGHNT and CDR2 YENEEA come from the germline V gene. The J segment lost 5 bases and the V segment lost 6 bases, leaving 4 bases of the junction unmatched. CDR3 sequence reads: CASRGTGENEQYF. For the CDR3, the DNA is TGTGCCAGCAGGGGGACAGGGGAAAACGAGCAGTACTTC.